Given below is one TCR beta chain in context. This sample is drawn from a study of OX40 agonist ivuxolimab in advanced cancers. Overall study context: Ivuxolimab, an antibody that agonizes OX40 (CD134), was administered to the patients.

TCRdb's table, derived via immunoSEQ multiplex PCR, lists solely in-frame clones and lacks some. The sample lists about 60,000 clones; 86% were seen once. Germline values: CDR1 SGHRS, CDR2 YFSETQ. This CDR3 has 14 amino acids. V dropped 1 base and J dropped 2 bases, with 9 bases sitting between them. The sequence was collected from an adult with an advanced solid tumor such as melanoma, head and neck, liver or kidney cancer. V is TRBV5-1 and J is TRBJ2-5; no firm D call. Source: CD4+ or CD8+ T cells sorted from blood, taken in a trial of the OX40 agonist ivuxolimab. The CDR3 is CASSLPHLQETQYF. DNA of the CDR3: TGCGCCAGCAGCTTGCCGCACCTTCAAGAGACCCAGTACTTC.